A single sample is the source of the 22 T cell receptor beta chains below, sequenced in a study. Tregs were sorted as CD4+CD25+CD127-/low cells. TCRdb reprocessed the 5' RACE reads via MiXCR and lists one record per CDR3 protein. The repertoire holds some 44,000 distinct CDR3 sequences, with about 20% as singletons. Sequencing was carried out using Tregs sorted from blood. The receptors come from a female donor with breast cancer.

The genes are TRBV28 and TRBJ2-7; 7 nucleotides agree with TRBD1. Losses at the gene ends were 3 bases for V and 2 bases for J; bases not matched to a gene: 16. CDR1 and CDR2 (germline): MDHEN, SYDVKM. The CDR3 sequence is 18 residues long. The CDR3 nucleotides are TGTGCCAGCAGTTTCCTCCCCGGAAGATGGACAGGCACCTACGAGCAGTACTTC. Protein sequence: CASSFLPGRWTGTYEQYF.

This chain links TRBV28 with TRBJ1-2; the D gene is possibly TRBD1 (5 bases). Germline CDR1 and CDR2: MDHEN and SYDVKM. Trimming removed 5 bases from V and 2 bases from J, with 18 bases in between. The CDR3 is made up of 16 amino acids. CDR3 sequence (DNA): TGTGCCAGCAGTCCACACGGGACGCCAATGAACTATGGCTACACCTTC. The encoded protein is CASSPHGTPMNYGYTF.

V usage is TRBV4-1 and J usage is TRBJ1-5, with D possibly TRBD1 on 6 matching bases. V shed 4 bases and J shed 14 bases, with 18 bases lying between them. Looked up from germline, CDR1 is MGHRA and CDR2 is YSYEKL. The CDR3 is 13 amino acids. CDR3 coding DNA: TGCGCCAGCAGCCGTAACAGGGTGAACAATGAGCATTTT. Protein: CASSRNRVNNEHF.

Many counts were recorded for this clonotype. The DNA of the CDR3 is TGTGCCACCAGCAGGACCCGATCTAGCACAGATACGCAGTATTTT. Its translation is CATSRTRSSTDTQYF. V is TRBV15 and J is TRBJ2-3; D is undetermined. This CDR3 region has 15 residues. V lost 3 bases to trimming and J lost 0 bases, with 10 bases between them. Germline V gene lookup returns CDR1 LNHNV and CDR2 YYDKDF (reference sequence).

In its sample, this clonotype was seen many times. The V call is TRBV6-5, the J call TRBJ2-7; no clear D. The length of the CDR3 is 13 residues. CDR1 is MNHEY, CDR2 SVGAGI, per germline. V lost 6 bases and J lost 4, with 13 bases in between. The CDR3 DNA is TGTGCCAGCAGCTACCAATTGGGGTACGAGCAGTACTTC. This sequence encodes CASSYQLGYEQYF.

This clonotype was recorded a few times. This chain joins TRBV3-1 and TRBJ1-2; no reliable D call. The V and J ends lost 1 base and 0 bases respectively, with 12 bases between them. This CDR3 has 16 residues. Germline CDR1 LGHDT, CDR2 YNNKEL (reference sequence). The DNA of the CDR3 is TGTGCCAGCAGCCAAGTTTTGGGCACAGCTAACTATGGCTACACCTTC. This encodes CASSQVLGTANYGYTF.

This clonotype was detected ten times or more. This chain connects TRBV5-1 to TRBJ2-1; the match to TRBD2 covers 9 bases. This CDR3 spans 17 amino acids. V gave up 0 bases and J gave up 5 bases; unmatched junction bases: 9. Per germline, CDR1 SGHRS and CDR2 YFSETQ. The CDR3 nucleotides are TGCGCCAGCAGCTTGGGTAGTATGCTAGCGGGAAACAATGAGCAGTTCTTC. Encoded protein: CASSLGSMLAGNNEQFF.

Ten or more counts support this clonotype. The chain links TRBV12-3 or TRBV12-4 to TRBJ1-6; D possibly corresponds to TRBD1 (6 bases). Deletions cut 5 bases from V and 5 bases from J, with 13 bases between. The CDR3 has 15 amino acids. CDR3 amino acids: CASSRVGHNNSPLHF. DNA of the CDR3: TGTGCCAGCAGTAGAGTGGGACACAATAATTCACCCCTCCACTTT.

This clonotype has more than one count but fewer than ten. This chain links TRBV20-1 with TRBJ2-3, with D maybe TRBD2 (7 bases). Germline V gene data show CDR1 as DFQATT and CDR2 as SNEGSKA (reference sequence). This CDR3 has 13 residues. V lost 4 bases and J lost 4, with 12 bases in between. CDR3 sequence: CSAIGGGADTQYF. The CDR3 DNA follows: TGCAGTGCTATAGGGGGAGGGGCAGATACGCAGTATTTT.

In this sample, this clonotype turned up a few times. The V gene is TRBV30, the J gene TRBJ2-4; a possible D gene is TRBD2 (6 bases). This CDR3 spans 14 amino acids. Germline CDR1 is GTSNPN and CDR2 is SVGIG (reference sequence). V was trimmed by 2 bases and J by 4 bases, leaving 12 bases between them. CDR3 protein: CAWSSVSGKNIQYF. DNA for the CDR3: TGTGCCTGGAGTTCTGTAAGCGGGAAAAACATTCAGTACTTC.

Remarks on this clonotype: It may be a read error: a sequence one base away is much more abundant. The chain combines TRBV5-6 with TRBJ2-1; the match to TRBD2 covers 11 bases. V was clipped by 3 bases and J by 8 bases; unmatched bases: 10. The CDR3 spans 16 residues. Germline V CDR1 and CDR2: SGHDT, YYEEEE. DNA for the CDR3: TGTGCCAGCAGCTGGGGACTAGCGGAAGCGCTGGATGAGCAGTTCTTC. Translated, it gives CASSWGLAEALDEQFF.

Here the CDR3 reads CASSERRGGTCEQYF. CDR3 DNA: TGTGCCAGCAGTGAGAGGCGGGGTGGAACCTGCGAGCAGTACTTC. The genes are TRBV2 and TRBJ2-7; a possible D gene is TRBD2 (6 bases). The germline gives CDR1 SNHLY, CDR2 FYNNEI. V gave up 3 bases and J gave up 6 bases, with 18 bases separating them. The CDR3 contains 15 residues.

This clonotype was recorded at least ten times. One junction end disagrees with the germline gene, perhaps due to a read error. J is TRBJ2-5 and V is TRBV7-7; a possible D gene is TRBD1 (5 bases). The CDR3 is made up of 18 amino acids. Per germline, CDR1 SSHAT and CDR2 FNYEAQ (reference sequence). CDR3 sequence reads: CASSLGVRFGRYQETQYF. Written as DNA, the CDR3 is TGTGCTAGCAGCTTAGGGGTCAGATTTGGGCGGTACCAAGAGACCCAGTACTTC.

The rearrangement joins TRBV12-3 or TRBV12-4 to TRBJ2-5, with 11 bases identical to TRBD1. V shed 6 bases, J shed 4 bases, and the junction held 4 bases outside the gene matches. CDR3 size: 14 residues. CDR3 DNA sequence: TGTGCCAGCAGCCGGACAGGGGGCGGAGAGACCCAGTACTTC. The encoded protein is CASSRTGGGETQYF.

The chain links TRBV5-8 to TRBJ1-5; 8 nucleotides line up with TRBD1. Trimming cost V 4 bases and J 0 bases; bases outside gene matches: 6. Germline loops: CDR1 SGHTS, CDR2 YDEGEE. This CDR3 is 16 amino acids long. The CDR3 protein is CASSRPDRGSNQPQHF. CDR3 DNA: TGTGCCAGCAGCCGACCAGACAGGGGTAGCAATCAGCCCCAGCATTTT.

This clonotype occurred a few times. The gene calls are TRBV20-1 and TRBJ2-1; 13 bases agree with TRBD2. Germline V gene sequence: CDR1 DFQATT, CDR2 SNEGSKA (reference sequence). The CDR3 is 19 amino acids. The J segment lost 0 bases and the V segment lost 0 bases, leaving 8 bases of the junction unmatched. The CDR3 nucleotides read TGCAGTGCTAGAGATCCGGGACTAGCGGGGATTAGCTCCTACAATGAGCAGTTCTTC. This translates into CSARDPGLAGISSYNEQFF.

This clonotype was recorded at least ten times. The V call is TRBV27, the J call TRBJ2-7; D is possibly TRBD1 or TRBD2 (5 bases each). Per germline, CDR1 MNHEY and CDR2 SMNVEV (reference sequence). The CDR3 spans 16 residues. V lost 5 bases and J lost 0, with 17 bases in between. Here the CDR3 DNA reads TGTGCCAGCAGTCCCGGGACCCAAGGAGGCTCCTACGAGCAGTACTTC. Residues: CASSPGTQGGSYEQYF.

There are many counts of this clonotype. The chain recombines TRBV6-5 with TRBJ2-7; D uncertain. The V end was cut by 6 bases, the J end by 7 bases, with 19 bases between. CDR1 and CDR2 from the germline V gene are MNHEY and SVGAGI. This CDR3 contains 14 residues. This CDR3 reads CASSLAVGFEEQYF. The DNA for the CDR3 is TGTGCCAGCAGCCTCGCTGTGGGATTTGAGGAGCAGTACTTC.

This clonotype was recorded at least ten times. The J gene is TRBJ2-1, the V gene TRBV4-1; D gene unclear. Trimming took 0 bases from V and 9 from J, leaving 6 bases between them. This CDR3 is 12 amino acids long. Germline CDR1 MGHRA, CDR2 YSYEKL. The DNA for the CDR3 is TGCGCCAGCAGCCAAGATTATCCTGAGCAGTTCTTC. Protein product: CASSQDYPEQFF.

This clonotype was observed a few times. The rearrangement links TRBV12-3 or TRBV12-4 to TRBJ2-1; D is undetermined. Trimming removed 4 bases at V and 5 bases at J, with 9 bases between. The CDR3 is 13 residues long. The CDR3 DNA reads TGTGCCAGCAGTTCCGACGGCGACAATGAGCAGTTCTTC. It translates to CASSSDGDNEQFF.

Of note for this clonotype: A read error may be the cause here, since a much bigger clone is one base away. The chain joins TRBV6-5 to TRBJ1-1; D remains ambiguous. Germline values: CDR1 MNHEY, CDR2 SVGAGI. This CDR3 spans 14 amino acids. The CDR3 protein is CTSSTREMNTEAFF. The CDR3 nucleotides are TGTACCAGCAGTACACGGGAGATGAACACTGAAGCTTTCTTT.

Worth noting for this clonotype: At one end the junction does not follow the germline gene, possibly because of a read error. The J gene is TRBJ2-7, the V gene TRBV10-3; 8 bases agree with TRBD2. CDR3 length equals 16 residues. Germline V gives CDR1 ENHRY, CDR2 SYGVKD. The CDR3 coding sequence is TGTGCCATCAGTGAACCCCCGGGACTAGGGTCCTACGAGCAGTACTTT. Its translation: CAISEPPGLGSYEQYF.